What follows are 32 T cell receptor beta chains derived from one specimen sequenced in a study of cytomegalovirus exposure and HLA in healthy donors. The PCR made use of 60 Vbeta and 13 Jbeta primers. Clones were sequenced by immunoSEQ multiplex PCR, and TCRdb holds only the in-frame ones, with some missing. The sample carries 150,000 or so clones, 75% to 90% recorded once. The sample comprised PBMCs. These receptor sequences come from a woman between 18 and 30 years old in good health and CMV-seronegative.

The J gene is TRBJ2-1, the V gene TRBV28; 9 bases line up with TRBD2. The J segment lost 14 bases and the V segment lost 5 bases, leaving 7 bases of the junction unmatched. The CDR3 length is 12 residues. CDR1 is MDHEN, CDR2 SYDVKM, per germline. The CDR3 nucleotides are TGTGCCAGCAGTATCCAGCGGGAGGCTGAGTTCTTC. This translates into CASSIQREAEFF. Complete variable domain (other parts from reference TRBV28 and TRBJ2-1): DVKVTQSSRYLVKRTGEKVFLECVQDMDHENMFWYRQDPGLGLRLIYFSYDVKMKEKGDIPEGYSVSREKKERFSLILESASTNQTSMYLCASSIQREAEFFGPGTRLTVL.

The chain couples TRBV5-1 to TRBJ2-7; TRBD1 aligns across 7 bases. The ends lost 4 bases at V and 0 bases at J; junction bases unmatched: 13. This CDR3 region has 17 residues. CDR1 is SGHRS, CDR2 YFSETQ, per germline. The CDR3 loop is CASSPWGTGTVSYEQYF. The CDR3 DNA is TGCGCCAGCAGCCCGTGGGGTACCGGGACAGTCTCCTACGAGCAGTACTTC. Based on the CDR3 plus reference TRBV5-1 and TRBJ2-7, the full variable domain is KAGVTQTPRYLIKTRGQQVTLSCSPISGHRSVSWYQQTPGQGLQFLFEYFSETQRNKGNFPGRFSGRQFSNSRSEMNVSTLELGDSALYLCASSPWGTGTVSYEQYFGPGTRLTVT.

This chain connects TRBV5-1 to TRBJ2-1; D is perhaps TRBD1 (6 bases). Trimming took off 5 bases at V and 7 bases at J, with 13 bases between the two ends. Germline-derived CDR1 and CDR2 are SGHRS and YFSETQ. The CDR3 has 13 amino acids. The CDR3 region is CASRRTEANEQFF. In nucleotides, the CDR3 is TGCGCCAGCAGGAGGACAGAGGCGAATGAGCAGTTCTTC.

The chain recombines TRBV28 with TRBJ1-3; perhaps TRBD1 as D (5 bases). V was clipped by 4 bases and J by 3 bases, with 7 bases between them. Germline CDR1 is MDHEN and CDR2 is SYDVKM. The CDR3 length is 13 residues. This CDR3 is CASSSGYGNTIYF. CDR3 nucleotide sequence: TGTGCCAGCAGTTCAGGGTATGGAAACACCATATATTTT.

The chain links TRBV6-1 to TRBJ2-7; no definite D call. This CDR3 comprises 11 residues. Germline V gene lookup returns CDR1 MNHNS and CDR2 SASEGT. V lost 5 bases to trimming and J lost 3 bases, with 5 bases between them. The CDR3 loop is CASSSIYEQYF. In nucleotides, the CDR3 is TGTGCCAGCAGTTCCATCTACGAGCAGTACTTC.

The V gene is TRBV10-3, the J gene TRBJ1-3; D gene ambiguous. The length of the CDR3 is 14 residues. V was shortened by 6 bases and J by 2 bases, with 11 bases between the two germline ends. Germline V gene sequence: CDR1 ENHRY, CDR2 SYGVKD. The CDR3 DNA follows: TGTGCCATCAGCTCAGCGGAGGCTGGAAACACCATATATTTT. This gives the protein CAISSAEAGNTIYF.

V is TRBV30 and J is TRBJ1-1; no reliable D call. Germline CDR1 is GTSNPN and CDR2 is SVGIG (reference sequence). The length of the CDR3 is 14 residues. The V end was cut by 3 bases, the J end by 0 bases, with 11 bases between. The CDR3 sequence is CAWSQTYVNTEAFF. DNA of the CDR3: TGTGCCTGGAGCCAAACCTATGTGAACACTGAAGCTTTCTTT.

Turning to this clone: Other DNA sequences of this sample code for an identical CDR3. The chain combines TRBV27 with TRBJ2-7; D ambiguous. The CDR3 spans 11 residues. Germline CDR1 and CDR2: MNHEY and SMNVEV (reference sequence). Trimming removed 7 bases from V and 6 bases from J, with 10 bases in between. The CDR3 nucleotides are TGTGCCAGCACTCGAGGTGTCGAGCAGTACTTC. Its protein is CASTRGVEQYF.

This clone has only one observation. V is TRBV19 and J is TRBJ1-1; possibly TRBD1 for D (5 bases). This CDR3 comprises 15 residues. Germline V gene lookup returns CDR1 LNHDA and CDR2 SQIVND (reference sequence). Trimming stripped 1 base from V and 10 bases from J, with 19 bases between. DNA of the CDR3: TGTGCCAGTAGTATAGGATACGGGACTTCGAGCGGAGCTTTCTTT. Translating gives CASSIGYGTSSGAFF.

The chain has TRBV10-1 and TRBJ1-5, with 8 bases fitting TRBD1. V was pared by 2 bases and J by 2 bases, with 5 bases of the junction left unmatched. CDR3 length: 16 residues. Germline V gene data show CDR1 as WNHNN and CDR2 as SYGVQD (reference sequence). This CDR3 reads CASSEKTGAGNQPQHF. In DNA form, the CDR3 reads TGCGCCAGCAGTGAGAAGACAGGGGCGGGCAATCAGCCCCAGCATTTT.

The chain is built from TRBV21-1 and TRBJ1-1. TRBV21-1 is classified as a pseudogene. The CDR3 has 10 residues. In DNA, the CDR3 is TGTGCCAGCAGCAAAGATCTTAGTTCCTTT. Its protein product is CASSKDLSSF.

CDR3 loop: CASSTDREEGETQYF. As DNA, the CDR3 is TGTGCCAGCAGCACGGACAGGGAGGAAGGAGAGACCCAGTACTTC. The chain employs TRBV9 and TRBJ2-5; 8 bases align to TRBD1. Germline V gene data show CDR1 as SGDLS and CDR2 as YYNGEE. Germline trimming cut 4 bases from V and 4 bases from J; bases unmatched to any gene: 9. The CDR3 consists of 15 residues. Full variable domain (outside the CDR3, taken from reference TRBV9 and TRBJ2-5): DSGVTQTPKHLITATGQRVTLRCSPRSGDLSVYWYQQSLDQGLQFLIQYYNGEERAKGNILERFSAQQFPDLHSELNLSSLELGDSALYFCASSTDREEGETQYFGPGTRLLVL.

The V call is TRBV28, the J call TRBJ1-1, with D unresolved. Germline CDR1 and CDR2: MDHEN and SYDVKM. V was shortened by 3 bases and J by 0 bases, with 11 bases between the two germline ends. The CDR3 extends over 15 amino acids. CDR3 amino acids: CASSFLARLNTEAFF. CDR3 nucleotides: TGTGCCAGCAGTTTCCTCGCACGGTTGAACACTGAAGCTTTCTTT.

This clone occurred a few times. The chain couples TRBV5-4 to TRBJ1-2, with 8 positions matching TRBD1. There are 16 residues in the CDR3. J gave up 0 bases and V 2 bases, and 6 bases lay outside the gene matches. Germline V gene lookup returns CDR1 SGHNT and CDR2 YYREEE (reference sequence). The CDR3 is CASSFDRGEANYGYTF. The CDR3 bases are TGTGCCAGCAGCTTTGACAGGGGAGAGGCTAACTATGGCTACACCTTC.

The gene calls are TRBV27 and TRBJ2-7; 7 nucleotides align to TRBD2. The CDR3 consists of 13 residues. Per the germline V gene, CDR1 is MNHEY and CDR2 is SMNVEV (reference sequence). V lost 2 bases to trimming and J lost 10 bases; unmatched junction nucleotides: 8. The CDR3 sequence: CASSLGLEGPQYF. In DNA form, the CDR3 reads TGTGCCAGCAGTTTAGGACTAGAGGGACCTCAGTACTTC.

This clone was recorded a few times. This rearrangement joins TRBV27 to TRBJ1-1, with D uncertain. Germline CDR1 MNHEY, CDR2 SMNVEV (reference sequence). Deletions cut 4 bases from V and 1 base from J, with 7 bases between. This CDR3 has 13 residues. The CDR3 nucleotides read TGTGCCAGCAGTTGGGCAGCGAACACTGAAGCTTTCTTT. It encodes CASSWAANTEAFF.

This clone was detected ten times or more. The V and J genes are TRBV10-3 and TRBJ1-5; 7 nucleotides match TRBD1. The CDR3 runs to 12 residues. Germline V gene lookup returns CDR1 ENHRY and CDR2 SYGVKD. The trim removed 9 bases at V and 1 base at J, leaving 0 bases unmatched. For the CDR3, the DNA is TGTGCCATGGGACAGAGCAATCAGCCCCAGCATTTT. As protein: CAMGQSNQPQHF.

In nucleotides, the CDR3 is TGTGCCAGCAGTTTAGGGACAGCTAACTATGGCTACACCTTC. Its translation: CASSLGTANYGYTF. The chain recombines TRBV6-5 with TRBJ1-2, with 7 bases matching TRBD1. Germline-derived CDR1 and CDR2 are MNHEY and SVGAGI. V shed 4 bases and J 0 bases; nucleotides not matched to a gene: 2. The CDR3 extends over 14 amino acids.

The CDR3 nucleotides read TGTGCCAGCAGCTTCGAGGGCTGGCAGTTCTTC. It is translated as CASSFEGWQFF. This sequence joins TRBV11-2 and TRBJ2-1; D may be TRBD2 (5 bases). Germline-derived CDR1 and CDR2 are SGHAT and FQNNGV. The CDR3 spans 11 residues. Trimming took 3 bases from V and 12 from J, leaving 9 bases between them.

The V gene is TRBV7-9, the J gene TRBJ1-2; D ambiguous. This CDR3 has 14 residues. Germline loops: CDR1 SEHNR, CDR2 FQNEAQ (reference sequence). Trimming stripped 0 bases from V and 4 bases from J, with 9 bases between. CDR3 region: CASSLAGATYGYTF. The CDR3 DNA is TGTGCCAGCAGCTTAGCGGGAGCGACCTATGGCTACACCTTC.

The chain is built from TRBV6-1 and TRBJ2-5; TRBD2 aligns across 8 bases. The DNA matches TRBJ2-7 better at its end, which makes the J call doubtful. The CDR3 is 15 amino acids. Germline V gene data show CDR1 as MNHNS and CDR2 as SASEGT. CDR3 DNA sequence: TGTGCCAGCAGTGCGAGCGGGGGCTCTTCCTACGAGCAGTACTTC. Protein product: CASSASGGSSYEQYF.

This chain uses TRBV27 with TRBJ2-5; 8 nucleotides align to TRBD2. The V and J ends lost 0 bases and 4 bases, in that order; junction bases with no gene match: 4. Germline-derived CDR1 and CDR2 are MNHEY and SMNVEV (reference sequence). The CDR3 spans 15 residues. CDR3 nucleotides: TGTGCCAGCAGTTTATCCCCAAGCGGGGGAGAGACCCAGTACTTC. This codes for CASSLSPSGGETQYF.

The chain joins TRBV5-1 to TRBJ2-7; TRBD1 matches 8 bases. V lost 0 bases and J lost 2; bases outside the gene matches: 7. This CDR3 contains 16 residues. Germline V lookup: CDR1 SGHRS, CDR2 YFSETQ. For the CDR3, the DNA is TGCGCCAGCAGCTTGGTCGAGGACAGGGTTCCCTACGAGCAGTACTTC. It specifies CASSLVEDRVPYEQYF.

The chain is built from TRBV5-1 and TRBJ2-1, with D maybe TRBD1 (5 bases). This CDR3 region has 14 residues. V gave up 0 bases and J gave up 4 bases, with 8 bases separating them. The germline gives CDR1 SGHRS, CDR2 YFSETQ. The CDR3 coding sequence is TGCGCCAGCAGCTTGGAGGGGCCTTACAATGAGCAGTTCTTC. Protein product: CASSLEGPYNEQFF.

The genes are TRBV7-2 and TRBJ1-3; D uncertain. This CDR3 is 15 amino acids long. Germline CDR1 and CDR2: SGHTA and FQGNSA. V shed 4 bases and J shed 2 bases, with 12 bases lying between them. Here the CDR3 DNA reads TGTGCCAGCAGCTCCCCTACCATAACTGGAAACACCATATATTTT. This translates into CASSSPTITGNTIYF.

This chain connects TRBV13 to TRBJ2-3, with TRBD2 identical over 9 bases. The CDR3 spans 16 residues. V shed 4 bases and J 6 bases; nucleotides not matched to a gene: 11. CDR1 PRHDT and CDR2 FYEKMQ come from the germline V gene (reference sequence). CDR3 coding DNA: TGTGCCAGCAGCTCCGGGGTGGTAGCGGGGGTTGATACGCAGTATTTT. Translation gives CASSSGVVAGVDTQYF. Using reference TRBV13 and TRBJ2-3 for the parts outside the CDR3, the full variable domain is AAGVIQSPRHLIKEKRETATLKCYPIPRHDTVYWYQQGPGQDPQFLISFYEKMQSDKGSIPDRFSAQQFSDYHSELNMSSLELGDSALYFCASSSGVVAGVDTQYFGPGTRLTVL.

This clone was detected only a few times. This chain uses TRBV4-1 with TRBJ1-1, with 7 bases identical to TRBD1. V shed 4 bases, J shed 6 bases, and the junction held 2 bases outside the gene matches. The CDR3 extends over 12 amino acids. The V gene's germline CDR1 is MGHRA and CDR2 YSYEKL. CDR3 protein: CASSLGTAEAFF. As DNA, the CDR3 is TGCGCCAGCAGCCTTGGGACAGCTGAAGCTTTCTTT.

The chain employs TRBV5-1 and TRBJ2-2; 7 nucleotides align to TRBD1. V lost 4 bases and J lost 6; bases outside the gene matches: 12. Germline-derived CDR1 and CDR2 are SGHRS and YFSETQ. The CDR3 runs 16 residues. This chain's CDR3 is CASSQRQGEVAGELFF. The CDR3, as DNA: TGCGCCAGCAGCCAGAGACAGGGCGAGGTCGCCGGGGAGCTGTTTTTT. Combining the CDR3 with reference TRBV5-1 and TRBJ2-2 gives the whole variable domain KAGVTQTPRYLIKTRGQQVTLSCSPISGHRSVSWYQQTPGQGLQFLFEYFSETQRNKGNFPGRFSGRQFSNSRSEMNVSTLELGDSALYLCASSQRQGEVAGELFFGEGSRLTVL.

The chain couples TRBV28 to TRBJ2-7, with D unresolved. Deletions cut 1 base from V and 3 bases from J, with 10 bases between. The CDR3 is 14 residues long. The germline V gene has CDR1 MDHEN and CDR2 SYDVKM. The CDR3 loop is CASSLLQLHYEQYF. In DNA, the CDR3 is TGTGCCAGCAGTTTATTACAGCTACACTACGAGCAGTACTTC.

The chain combines TRBV7-8 with TRBJ2-7; D perhaps matches TRBD2 (6 bases). Trimming shortened V by 6 bases and J by 2 bases, and 14 bases separated the two germline ends. This CDR3 region has 14 residues. Germline assignment: CDR1 SGHVS and CDR2 FQNEAQ. The CDR3 DNA follows: TGTGCCAGCAGGCCCCGGGACTCCCCCTACGAGCAGTACTTC. Protein: CASRPRDSPYEQYF.

This clone came up a few times. The chain combines TRBV6-1 with TRBJ1-5, with TRBD1 identical over 7 bases. V lost 6 bases to trimming and J lost 3 bases; unmatched junction nucleotides: 8. The CDR3 is made up of 15 amino acids. Germline V gives CDR1 MNHNS, CDR2 SASEGT. The CDR3 DNA is TGTGCCAGCAGCGAACAGGGACAGAACAATCAGCCCCAGCATTTT. Its protein product is CASSEQGQNNQPQHF.

The chain joins TRBV4-1 to TRBJ1-2; 8 nucleotides align to TRBD1. This CDR3 spans 15 amino acids. Trimming took 4 bases from V and 4 from J; bases not matched to a gene: 8. In germline, CDR1 is MGHRA, CDR2 YSYEKL. The CDR3 DNA sequence: TGCGCCAGCAGCCCCGGACAGGGCAGTTCCTATGGCTACACCTTC. Protein: CASSPGQGSSYGYTF.